Presented here are 4 T cell receptor beta chains from one specimen sequenced in a study of blood T cell repertoires in COVID-19. The table came from immunoSEQ multiplex PCR; TCRdb's copy has only in-frame clones and leaves some out. The data show around 240,000 clones, about 79% seen once. Specimen: peripheral blood. The receptors were gathered from a woman in her thirties or forties who had recovered from COVID-19.

The J gene is TRBJ2-1, the V gene TRBV10-3; TRBD1 aligns across 9 bases. CDR3 size: 14 residues. In germline, CDR1 is ENHRY, CDR2 SYGVKD. V dropped 5 bases and J dropped 6; count of bases not matched to a gene: 5. The CDR3 spells CAISSGQGSNEQFF. In DNA, the CDR3 is TGTGCCATCAGTTCCGGACAGGGGTCCAATGAGCAGTTCTTC.

This chain joins TRBV18 and TRBJ2-3; a possible D gene is TRBD2 (5 bases). The CDR3 runs to 17 residues. Germline CDR1 is KGHSH and CDR2 is LQKENI. With 2 bases removed from V and 1 base from J, the gap between germline ends came to 16 bases. Written as DNA, the CDR3 is TGTGCCAGCTCACCAAGTTCGGGGAACGGGGGCACAGATACGCAGTATTTT. The encoded protein is CASSPSSGNGGTDTQYF.

The chain couples TRBV7-9 to TRBJ2-2; D is possibly TRBD1 (5 bases). Germline values: CDR1 SEHNR, CDR2 FQNEAQ (reference sequence). The ends were cut back, 3 bases at V and 6 bases at J, with 14 bases in the middle. This CDR3 has 15 residues. In DNA form, the CDR3 reads TGTGCCAGCAGCTTCAAAGGCAGGGTGGCCGGGGAGCTGTTTTTT. It encodes CASSFKGRVAGELFF.

This rearrangement joins TRBV19 to TRBJ1-2; TRBD1 might be the D (6 bases). From germline, CDR1 is LNHDA and CDR2 SQIVND (reference sequence). CDR3 length: 16 residues. Trimming removed 5 bases at V and 4 bases at J, with 20 bases between. The CDR3 bases are TGTGCCAGTAGTCCCCCTGGCCAGGGGACCCTCTATGGCTACACCTTC. Translating it yields CASSPPGQGTLYGYTF.